The clone carrying this T cell receptor beta chain was seen repeatedly, ten times or more. Antigen specificity is unknown. The sample is drawn from a study of early T cells in non-severe SARS-CoV-2 infection. Study-level points and caveats: CD4 and private specificities were missed by VDJdb matching, which favored anti-spike CD8 responses.

Unique molecular identifiers were affixed to single, distinct cDNA molecules. Via MiXCR, TCRdb re-called the 5' RACE reads, giving one row per CDR3 protein. The sample yields around 20,000 distinct CDR3 sequences, under 5% seen once. In germline, CDR1 is LNHDA, CDR2 SQIVND (reference sequence). V lost 5 bases to trimming and J lost 2 bases; unmatched junction nucleotides: 11. The CDR3 totals 16 residues. The TCR comes from an adult who was a healthcare worker with PCR-confirmed SARS-CoV-2 infection or an uninfected control (not recorded which). Sample: whole blood. This chain connects TRBV19 to TRBJ2-7; 8 bases align to TRBD2. Here the CDR3 DNA reads TGTGCCAGTAGTCATGATGTGACTAGCGTGCCCTACGAGCAGTACTTC. It is translated as CASSHDVTSVPYEQYF.